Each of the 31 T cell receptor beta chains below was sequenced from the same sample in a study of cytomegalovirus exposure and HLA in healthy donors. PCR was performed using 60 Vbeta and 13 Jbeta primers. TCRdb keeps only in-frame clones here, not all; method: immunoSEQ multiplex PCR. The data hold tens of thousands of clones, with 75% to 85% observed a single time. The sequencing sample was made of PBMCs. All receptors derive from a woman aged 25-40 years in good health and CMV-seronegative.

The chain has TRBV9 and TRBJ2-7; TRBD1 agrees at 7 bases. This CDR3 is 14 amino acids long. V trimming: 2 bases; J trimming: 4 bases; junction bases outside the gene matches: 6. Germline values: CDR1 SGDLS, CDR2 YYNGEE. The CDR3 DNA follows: TGTGCCAGCAGCGTCGGGGACAGCACTTACGAGCAGTACTTC. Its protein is CASSVGDSTYEQYF.

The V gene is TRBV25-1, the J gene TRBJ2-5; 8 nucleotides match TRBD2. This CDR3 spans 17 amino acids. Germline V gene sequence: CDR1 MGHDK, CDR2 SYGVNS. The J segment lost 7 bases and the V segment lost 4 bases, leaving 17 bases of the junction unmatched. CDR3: CASSVTVRREGHGTQYF. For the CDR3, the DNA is TGTGCCAGCAGTGTCACTGTCCGACGGGAGGGCCACGGGACCCAGTACTTC. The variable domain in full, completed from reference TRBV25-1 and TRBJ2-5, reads EADIYQTPRYLVIGTGKKITLECSQTMGHDKMYWYQQDPGMELHLIHYSYGVNSTEKGDLSSESTVSRIRTEHFPLTLESARPSHTSQYLCASSVTVRREGHGTQYFGPGTRLLVL.

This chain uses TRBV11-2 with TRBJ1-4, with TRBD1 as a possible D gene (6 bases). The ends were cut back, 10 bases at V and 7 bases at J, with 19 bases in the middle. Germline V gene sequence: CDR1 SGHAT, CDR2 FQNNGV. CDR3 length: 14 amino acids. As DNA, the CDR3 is TGTGCCACCGGACCGGGGGGCGGGGGTGAAAAACTGTTTTTT. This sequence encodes CATGPGGGGEKLFF.

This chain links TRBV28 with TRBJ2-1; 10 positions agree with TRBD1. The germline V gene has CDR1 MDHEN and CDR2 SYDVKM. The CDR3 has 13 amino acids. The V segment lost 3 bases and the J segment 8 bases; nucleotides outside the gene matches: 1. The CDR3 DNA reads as TGTGCCAGCAGTTTGGACAGGGGGGATGAGCAGTTCTTC. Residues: CASSLDRGDEQFF.

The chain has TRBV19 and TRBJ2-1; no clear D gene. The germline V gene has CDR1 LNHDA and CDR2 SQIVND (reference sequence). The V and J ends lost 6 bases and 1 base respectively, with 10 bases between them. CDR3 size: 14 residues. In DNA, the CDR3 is TGTGCCAGTAGGATTGGCGGTTCCTACAATGAGCAGTTCTTC. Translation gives CASRIGGSYNEQFF.

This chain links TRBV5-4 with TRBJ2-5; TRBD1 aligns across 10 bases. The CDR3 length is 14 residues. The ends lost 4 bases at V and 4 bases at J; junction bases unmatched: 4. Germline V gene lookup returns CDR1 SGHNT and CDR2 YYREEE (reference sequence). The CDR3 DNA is TGTGCCAGCAGCCTGGACAGGGGGAGAGAGACCCAGTACTTC. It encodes CASSLDRGRETQYF.

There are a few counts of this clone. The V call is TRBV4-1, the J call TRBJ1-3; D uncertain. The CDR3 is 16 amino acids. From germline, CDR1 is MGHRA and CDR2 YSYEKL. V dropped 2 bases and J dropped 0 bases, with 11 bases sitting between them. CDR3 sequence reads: CASSQHPRGSGNTIYF. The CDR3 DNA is TGCGCCAGCAGCCAACACCCCCGCGGCTCTGGAAACACCATATATTTT.

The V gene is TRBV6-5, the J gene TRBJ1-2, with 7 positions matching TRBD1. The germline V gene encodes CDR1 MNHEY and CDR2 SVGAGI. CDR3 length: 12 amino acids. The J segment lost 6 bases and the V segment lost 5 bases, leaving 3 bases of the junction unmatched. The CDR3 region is CASSEQGNGYTF. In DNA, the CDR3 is TGTGCCAGCAGTGAACAGGGGAATGGCTACACCTTC.

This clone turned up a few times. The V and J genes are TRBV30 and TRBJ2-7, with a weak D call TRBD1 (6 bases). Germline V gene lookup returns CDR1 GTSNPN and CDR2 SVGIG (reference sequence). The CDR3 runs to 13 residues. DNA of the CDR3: TGTGCTGGGGGACACCGAGTTAACTACGAGCAGTACTTC. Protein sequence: CAGGHRVNYEQYF.

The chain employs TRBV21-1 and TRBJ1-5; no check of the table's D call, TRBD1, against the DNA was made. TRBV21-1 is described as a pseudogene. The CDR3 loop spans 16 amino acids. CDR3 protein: CASSPDVDSVNQPQHF. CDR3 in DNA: TGTGCCAGCAGTCCTGATGTAGACAGCGTCAATCAGCCCCAGCATTTT.

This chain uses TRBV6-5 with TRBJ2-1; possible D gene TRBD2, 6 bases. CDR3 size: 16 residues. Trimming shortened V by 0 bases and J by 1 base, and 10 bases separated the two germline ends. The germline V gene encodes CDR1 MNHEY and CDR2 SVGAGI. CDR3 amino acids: CASSYSGEASYNEQFF. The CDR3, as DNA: TGTGCCAGCAGTTACTCCGGGGAGGCGTCCTACAATGAGCAGTTCTTC.

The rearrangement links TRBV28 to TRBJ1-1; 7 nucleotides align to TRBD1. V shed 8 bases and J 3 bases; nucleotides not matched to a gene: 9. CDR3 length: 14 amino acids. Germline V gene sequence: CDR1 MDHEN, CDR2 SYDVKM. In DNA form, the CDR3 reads TGTGCCAGCTATGGAGAGGGGGCATACACTGAAGCTTTCTTT. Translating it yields CASYGEGAYTEAFF.

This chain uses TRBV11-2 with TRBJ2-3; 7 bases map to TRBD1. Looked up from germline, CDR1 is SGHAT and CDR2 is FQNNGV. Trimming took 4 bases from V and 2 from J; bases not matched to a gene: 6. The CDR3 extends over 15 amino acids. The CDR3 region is CASSSQGRNTDTQYF. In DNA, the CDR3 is TGTGCCAGCAGCTCACAGGGGCGGAACACAGATACGCAGTATTTT.

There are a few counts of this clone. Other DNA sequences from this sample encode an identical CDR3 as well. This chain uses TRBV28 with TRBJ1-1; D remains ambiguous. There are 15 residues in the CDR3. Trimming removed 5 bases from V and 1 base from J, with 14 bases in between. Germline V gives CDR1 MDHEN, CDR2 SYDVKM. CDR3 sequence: CASSPPNRKNTEAFF. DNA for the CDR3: TGTGCCAGCAGTCCTCCAAACAGAAAGAACACTGAAGCTTTCTTT. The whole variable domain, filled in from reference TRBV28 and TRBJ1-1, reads DVKVTQSSRYLVKRTGEKVFLECVQDMDHENMFWYRQDPGLGLRLIYFSYDVKMKEKGDIPEGYSVSREKKERFSLILESASTNQTSMYLCASSPPNRKNTEAFFGQGTRLTVV.

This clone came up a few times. The CDR3 DNA is TGTGCCTGGAGTGGGGGACACTCTGGGGCCAACGTCCTGACTTTC. The encoded protein is CAWSGGHSGANVLTF. The chain couples TRBV30 to TRBJ2-6; perhaps TRBD1 as D (6 bases). The CDR3 length is 15 residues. The V end was cut by 1 base, the J end by 0 bases, with 7 bases between. Germline V gives CDR1 GTSNPN, CDR2 SVGIG (reference sequence).

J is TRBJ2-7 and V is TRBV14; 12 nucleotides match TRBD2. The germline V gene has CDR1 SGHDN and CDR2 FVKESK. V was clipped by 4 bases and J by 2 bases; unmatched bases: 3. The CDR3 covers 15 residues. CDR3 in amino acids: CASSPRTSGAYEQYF. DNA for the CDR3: TGTGCCAGCAGCCCCAGGACTAGCGGGGCCTACGAGCAGTACTTC.

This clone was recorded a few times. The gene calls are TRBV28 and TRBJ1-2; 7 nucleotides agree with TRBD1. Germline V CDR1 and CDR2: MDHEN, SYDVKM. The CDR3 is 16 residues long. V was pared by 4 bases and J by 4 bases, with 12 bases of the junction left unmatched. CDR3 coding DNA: TGTGCCAGCAGTTCGCTATCGGGACAGAGAATCTATGGCTACACCTTC. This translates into CASSSLSGQRIYGYTF.

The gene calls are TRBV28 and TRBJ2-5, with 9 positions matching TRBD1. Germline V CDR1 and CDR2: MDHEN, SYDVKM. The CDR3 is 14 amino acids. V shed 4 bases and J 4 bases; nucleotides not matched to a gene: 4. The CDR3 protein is CASSSGQGRETQYF. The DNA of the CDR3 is TGTGCCAGCAGTTCCGGACAGGGGAGAGAGACCCAGTACTTC.

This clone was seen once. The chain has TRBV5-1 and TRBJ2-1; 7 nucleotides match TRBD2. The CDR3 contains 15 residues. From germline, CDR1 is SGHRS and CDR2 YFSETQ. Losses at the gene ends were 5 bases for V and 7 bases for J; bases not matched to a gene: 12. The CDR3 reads CASRSAGVPHNEQFF. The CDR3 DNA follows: TGCGCCAGCAGATCCGCGGGAGTTCCCCATAATGAGCAGTTCTTC.

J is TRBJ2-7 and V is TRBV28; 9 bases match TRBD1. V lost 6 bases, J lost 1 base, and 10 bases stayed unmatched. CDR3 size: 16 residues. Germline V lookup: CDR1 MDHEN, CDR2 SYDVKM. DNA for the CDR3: TGTGCCAGCAGCGTGTCGCTAGGACAGGGGTCCTACGAGCAGTACTTC. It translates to CASSVSLGQGSYEQYF.

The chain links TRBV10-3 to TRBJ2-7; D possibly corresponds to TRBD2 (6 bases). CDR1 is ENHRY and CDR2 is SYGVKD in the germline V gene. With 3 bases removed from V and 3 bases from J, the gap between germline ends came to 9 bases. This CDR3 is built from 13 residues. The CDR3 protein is CAISDGGSYEQYF. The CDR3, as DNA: TGTGCCATCAGTGACGGGGGTAGCTACGAGCAGTACTTC.

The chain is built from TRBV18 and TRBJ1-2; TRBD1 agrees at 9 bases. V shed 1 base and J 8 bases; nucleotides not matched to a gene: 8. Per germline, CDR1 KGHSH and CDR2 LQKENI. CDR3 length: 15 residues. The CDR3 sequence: CASSPRDRDSGGYTF. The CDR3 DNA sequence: TGTGCCAGCTCACCACGGGACAGGGATTCCGGAGGCTACACCTTC.

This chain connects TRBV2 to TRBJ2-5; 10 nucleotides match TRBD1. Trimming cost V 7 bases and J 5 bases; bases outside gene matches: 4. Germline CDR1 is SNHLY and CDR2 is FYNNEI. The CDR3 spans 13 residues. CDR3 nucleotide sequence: TGTGCCAGCATCAGGGGACAGGGGGAGACCCAGTACTTC. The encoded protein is CASIRGQGETQYF. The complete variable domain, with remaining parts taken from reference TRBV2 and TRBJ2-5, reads EPEVTQTPSHQVTQMGQEVILRCVPISNHLYFYWYRQILGQKVEFLVSFYNNEISEKSEIFDDQFSVERPDGSNFTLKIRSTKLEDSAMYFCASIRGQGETQYFGPGTRLLVL.

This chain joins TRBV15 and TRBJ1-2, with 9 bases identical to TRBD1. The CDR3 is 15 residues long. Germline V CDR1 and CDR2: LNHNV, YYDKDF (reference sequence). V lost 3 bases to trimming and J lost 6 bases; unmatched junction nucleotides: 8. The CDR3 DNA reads TGTGCCACCAGCAGTCTACAGGGGGCTAAGAATGGCTACACCTTC. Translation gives CATSSLQGAKNGYTF.

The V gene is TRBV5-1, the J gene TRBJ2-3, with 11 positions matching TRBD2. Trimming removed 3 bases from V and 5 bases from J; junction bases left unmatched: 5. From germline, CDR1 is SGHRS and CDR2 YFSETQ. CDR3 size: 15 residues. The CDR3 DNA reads TGCGCCAGCAGCTCTTCCGGGACTAGCGGAGATACGCAGTATTTT. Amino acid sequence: CASSSSGTSGDTQYF.

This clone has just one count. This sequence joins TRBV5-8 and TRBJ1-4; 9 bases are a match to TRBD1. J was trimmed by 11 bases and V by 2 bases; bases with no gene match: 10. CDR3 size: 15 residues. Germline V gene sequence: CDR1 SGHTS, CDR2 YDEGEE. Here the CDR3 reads CASSFRTGVVRKLFF. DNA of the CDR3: TGTGCCAGCAGCTTTCGGACAGGGGTTGTGCGTAAACTGTTTTTT.

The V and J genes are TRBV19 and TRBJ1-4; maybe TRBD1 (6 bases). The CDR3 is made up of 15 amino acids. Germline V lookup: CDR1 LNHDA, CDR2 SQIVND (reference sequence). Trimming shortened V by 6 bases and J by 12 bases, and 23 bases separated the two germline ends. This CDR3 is CASRRQAGTSSELFF. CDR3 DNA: TGTGCCAGTAGAAGACAGGCTGGTACCTCGTCGGAACTGTTTTTT.

Written as DNA, the CDR3 is TGTGCCAGCAGCTCGACAGAGAACGAGCAGTACTTC. Protein product: CASSSTENEQYF. The chain is built from TRBV5-6 and TRBJ2-5; possibly TRBD1 for D (5 bases). Judging by the DNA end, TRBJ2-7 fits better; the J call may be wrong. The germline V gene encodes CDR1 SGHDT and CDR2 YYEEEE. The length of the CDR3 is 12 residues.

The CDR3 nucleotides read TGCGCCAGCAGCCAAGGGTGGGCTAGCGGGAGTAACGAGCAGTACTTC. Amino acid sequence: CASSQGWASGSNEQYF. V and J are TRBV4-3 and TRBJ2-7, with 10 bases that match TRBD2. Germline-derived CDR1 and CDR2 are LGHNA and YSLEER. V lost 1 base and J lost 5; bases outside the gene matches: 8. This CDR3 is 16 amino acids long.

The CDR3 DNA reads TGTGCCAGCAGGTACAGGGACCTTCGGGAAAAACTGTTTTTT. It codes for CASRYRDLREKLFF. This chain links TRBV6-1 with TRBJ1-4, with D perhaps matching TRBD1 (6 bases). Trimming pared 6 bases from V and 8 bases from J, leaving 16 bases between. The CDR3 covers 14 residues. Germline values: CDR1 MNHNS, CDR2 SASEGT.

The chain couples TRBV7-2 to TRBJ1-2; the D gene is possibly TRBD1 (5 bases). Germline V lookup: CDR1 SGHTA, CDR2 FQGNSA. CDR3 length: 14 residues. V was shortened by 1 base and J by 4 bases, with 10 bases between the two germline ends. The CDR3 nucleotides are TGTGCCAGCAGCTTAGGTGGGGGGTTCTATGGCTACACCTTC. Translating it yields CASSLGGGFYGYTF.